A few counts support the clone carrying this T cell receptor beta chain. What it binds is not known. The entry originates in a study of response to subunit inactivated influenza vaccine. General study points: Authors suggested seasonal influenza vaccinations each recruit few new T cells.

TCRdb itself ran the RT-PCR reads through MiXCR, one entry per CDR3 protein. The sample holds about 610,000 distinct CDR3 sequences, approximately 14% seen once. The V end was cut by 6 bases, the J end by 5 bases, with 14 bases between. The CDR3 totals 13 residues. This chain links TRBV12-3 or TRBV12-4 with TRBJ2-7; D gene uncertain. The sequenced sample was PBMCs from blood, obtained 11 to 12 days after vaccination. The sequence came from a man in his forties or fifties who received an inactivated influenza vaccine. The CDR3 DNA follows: TGTGCCAGCAGCCATGGGCCTCGGAACGAGCAGTACTTC. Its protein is CASSHGPRNEQYF.